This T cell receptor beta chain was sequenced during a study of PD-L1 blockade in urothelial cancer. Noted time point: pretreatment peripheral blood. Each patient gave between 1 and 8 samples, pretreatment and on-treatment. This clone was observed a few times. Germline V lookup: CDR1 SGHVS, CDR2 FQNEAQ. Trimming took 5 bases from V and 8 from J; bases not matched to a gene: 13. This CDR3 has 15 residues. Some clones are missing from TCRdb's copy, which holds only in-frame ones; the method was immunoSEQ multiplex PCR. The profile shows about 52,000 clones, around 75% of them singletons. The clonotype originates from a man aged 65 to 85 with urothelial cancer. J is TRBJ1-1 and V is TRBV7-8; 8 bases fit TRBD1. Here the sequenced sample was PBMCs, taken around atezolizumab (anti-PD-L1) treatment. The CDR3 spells CASSPRDRGAREAFF. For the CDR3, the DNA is TGTGCCAGCAGCCCGAGAGACAGGGGAGCCAGGGAAGCTTTCTTT. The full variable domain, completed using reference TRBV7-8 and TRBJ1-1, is GAGVSQSPRYKVAKRGQDVALRCDPISGHVSLFWYQQALGQGPEFLTYFQNEAQLDKSGLPSDRFFAERPEGSVSTLKIQRTQQEDSAVYLCASSPRDRGAREAFFGQGTRLTVV.